Following are 17 T cell receptor beta chains from one sample sequenced in a study of shared clonotypes between healthy human individuals. Assay used: immunoSEQ multiplex PCR; TCRdb lists only in-frame clones, some missing. The data contain approximately 2.5 million clones, around 94% of them singletons. Material for sequencing was naive CD4+ T cells sorted from blood. This sample's subset: CD45RA+ positively selected. The receptor set was obtained from a man aged 18 to 30 in good health.

This chain joins TRBV11-2 and TRBJ2-3; 9 bases match TRBD2. Looked up from germline, CDR1 is SGHAT and CDR2 is FQNNGV. The CDR3 is 17 amino acids. J lost 2 bases, V lost 0 bases, and 6 bases had no gene match. CDR3 bases: TGTGCCAGCAGCTTAGATTGGGCGGGGGGGAACACAGATACGCAGTATTTT. This gives the protein CASSLDWAGGNTDTQYF.

About this clone: Other nucleotide sequences from this sample produce the same CDR3. The chain has TRBV9 and TRBJ1-1; D unclear. The CDR3 is made up of 14 amino acids. V was shortened by 2 bases and J by 1 base, with 9 bases between the two germline ends. Germline lookup yields CDR1 SGDLS and CDR2 YYNGEE. The CDR3: CASSVGPKNTEAFF. CDR3 DNA sequence: TGTGCCAGCAGCGTCGGACCTAAGAACACTGAAGCTTTCTTT.

The chain recombines TRBV5-4 with TRBJ2-1; either TRBD1 or TRBD2 may fit D (5 bases each). In germline, CDR1 is SGHNT, CDR2 YYREEE (reference sequence). Trimming cost V 3 bases and J 0 bases, with 13 bases left between them. The CDR3 has 16 residues. The CDR3 sequence is CASSSGTASSYNEQFF. The CDR3 coding sequence is TGTGCCAGCAGCTCGGGGACGGCAAGCTCCTACAATGAGCAGTTCTTC.

V gene TRBV11-2 combines with J gene TRBJ2-2; D gene uncertain. Per germline, CDR1 SGHAT and CDR2 FQNNGV. V was cut by 2 bases and J by 1 base, with 8 bases left in between. The CDR3 extends over 15 amino acids. This chain's CDR3 is CASSLWQVNTGELFF. The DNA for the CDR3 is TGTGCCAGCAGCTTATGGCAGGTGAACACCGGGGAGCTGTTTTTT.

This clone was recorded only once. The V call is TRBV28, the J call TRBJ1-5, with D tentatively TRBD1 (6 bases). From germline, CDR1 is MDHEN and CDR2 SYDVKM. There are 16 residues in the CDR3. The V end was cut by 1 base, the J end by 4 bases, with 14 bases between. The CDR3 coding sequence is TGTGCCAGCAGTTTATCGGCGGACAGATTAAATCAGCCCCAGCATTTT. It encodes CASSLSADRLNQPQHF.

The table lists this clone with a few counts. Here the CDR3 DNA reads TGCGCCAGCAGCTTGTCAGGCAGTCTTAATTCACCCCTCCACTTT. Its translation is CASSLSGSLNSPLHF. The chain links TRBV5-1 to TRBJ1-6; D ambiguous. V was cut by 1 base and J by 6 bases, with 11 bases left in between. CDR3 length: 15 amino acids. Germline CDR1 is SGHRS and CDR2 is YFSETQ.

The rearrangement joins TRBV7-9 to TRBJ1-1; no clear D gene. CDR1 SEHNR and CDR2 FQNEAQ come from the germline V gene (reference sequence). Deletions cut 3 bases from V and 5 bases from J, with 16 bases between. This CDR3 has 15 residues. CDR3 in DNA: TGTGCCAGCAGCTTCTTCCGAACCGGGGAGACTGAAGCTTTCTTT. This translates into CASSFFRTGETEAFF.

The chain uses TRBV12-5 and TRBJ1-2; tentatively, D is TRBD1 (5 bases). CDR1 and CDR2 from the germline V gene are LGHNT and FRNRAP. Trimming left V 1 base short and J 8 bases short, with 14 bases between. The CDR3 covers 14 residues. CDR3 amino acids: CASGLGPPGLGYTF. DNA of the CDR3: TGTGCTAGTGGTTTGGGCCCCCCAGGGCTCGGCTACACCTTC.

Concerning this clone: Other nucleotide sequences from this sample produce the same CDR3. The chain joins TRBV5-1 to TRBJ1-1, with 8 bases matching TRBD1. CDR3 length equals 13 residues. The V segment lost 4 bases and the J segment 4 bases; nucleotides outside the gene matches: 3. The germline V gene encodes CDR1 SGHRS and CDR2 YFSETQ. CDR3 sequence (DNA): TGCGCCAGCAGCACAGGACAGGGCACTGAAGCTTTCTTT. It translates to CASSTGQGTEAFF.

J is TRBJ2-1 and V is TRBV11-2; D perhaps matches TRBD2 (5 bases). The germline V gene has CDR1 SGHAT and CDR2 FQNNGV. The CDR3 length is 13 residues. V shed 6 bases and J shed 5 bases, with 11 bases lying between them. CDR3 bases: TGTGCCAGCAGGCCACTAGTTCACAATGAGCAGTTCTTC. Translated: CASRPLVHNEQFF.

The V gene is TRBV7-6, the J gene TRBJ1-3, with D unresolved. The length of the CDR3 is 16 residues. Germline values: CDR1 SGHVS, CDR2 FNYEAQ. The V gene lost 1 base and the J gene lost 1 base, with 11 bases spanning the gap. As DNA, the CDR3 is TGTGCCAGCAGCTTAGGACCCTTGGGGTCTGGAAACACCATATATTTT. Amino acid sequence: CASSLGPLGSGNTIYF.

The V and J genes are TRBV10-1 and TRBJ2-5; D is unresolved. This CDR3 spans 14 amino acids. Germline loops: CDR1 WNHNN, CDR2 SYGVQD (reference sequence). The V and J ends lost 0 bases and 4 bases respectively, with 9 bases between them. CDR3 in DNA: TGCGCCAGCAGTGAGTCTGAACGGAGAGAGACCCAGTACTTC. Translation gives CASSESERRETQYF.

J is TRBJ2-1 and V is TRBV28; TRBD2 matches 8 bases. The CDR3 extends over 13 amino acids. The V segment lost 5 bases and the J segment 6 bases; nucleotides outside the gene matches: 3. CDR1 and CDR2 (germline): MDHEN, SYDVKM. For the CDR3, the DNA is TGTGCCAGCAGTCCGACTAGCGCCAATGAGCAGTTCTTC. This gives the protein CASSPTSANEQFF.

The V gene is TRBV11-3, the J gene TRBJ2-7, with TRBD1 matching 8 bases. J lost 0 bases, V lost 1 base, and 11 bases had no gene match. Looked up from germline, CDR1 is SGHNT and CDR2 is YENEEA. The CDR3 sequence is 18 residues long. The CDR3 nucleotides are TGTGCCAGCAGCTTAGCGCTATCCAGGACAGGGAGCTCCTACGAGCAGTACTTC. As protein: CASSLALSRTGSSYEQYF.

This clone was found once. V and J are TRBV6-5 and TRBJ2-3; no firm D call. Germline V gives CDR1 MNHEY, CDR2 SVGAGI. CDR3 length: 16 amino acids. V was shortened by 2 bases and J by 0 bases, with 12 bases between the two germline ends. In nucleotides, the CDR3 is TGTGCCAGCAGTTACCTGGCAGGCCCTAGCACAGATACGCAGTATTTT. Encoded protein: CASSYLAGPSTDTQYF.

J is TRBJ2-1 and V is TRBV10-3; 9 bases line up with TRBD2. Per the germline V gene, CDR1 is ENHRY and CDR2 is SYGVKD. V trimming: 6 bases; J trimming: 16 bases; junction bases outside the gene matches: 7. The CDR3 spans 11 residues. The CDR3 reads CAIRSGTSFFF. The CDR3 nucleotides read TGTGCCATCAGGTCCGGGACTAGCTTTTTCTTC.

V and J are TRBV29-1 and TRBJ1-1; D is unclear. This CDR3 contains 12 residues. Germline loops: CDR1 SQVTM, CDR2 ANQGSEA. The V end was cut by 2 bases, the J end by 5 bases, with 9 bases between. DNA of the CDR3: TGCAGCGTTGAAAACTGGGGAACTGAAGCTTTCTTT. This gives the protein CSVENWGTEAFF.